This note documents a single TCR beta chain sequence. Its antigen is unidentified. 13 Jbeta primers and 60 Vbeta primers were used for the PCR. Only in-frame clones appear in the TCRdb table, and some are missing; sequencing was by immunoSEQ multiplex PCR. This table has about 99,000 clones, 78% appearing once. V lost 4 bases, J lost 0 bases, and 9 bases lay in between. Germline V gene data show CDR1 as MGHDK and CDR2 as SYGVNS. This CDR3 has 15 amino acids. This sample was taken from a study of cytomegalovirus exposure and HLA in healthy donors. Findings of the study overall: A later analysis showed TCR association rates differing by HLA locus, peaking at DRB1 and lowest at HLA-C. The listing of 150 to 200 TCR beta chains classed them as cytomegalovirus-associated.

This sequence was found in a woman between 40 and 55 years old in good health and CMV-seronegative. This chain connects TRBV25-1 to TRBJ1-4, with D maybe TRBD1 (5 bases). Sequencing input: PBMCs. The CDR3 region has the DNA TGTGCCAGCAGTGGGGGGGGAGCAACTAATGAAAAACTGTTTTTT. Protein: CASSGGGATNEKLFF.